One and the same sample provided the 25 T cell receptor beta chains below, sequenced in a study of cytomegalovirus exposure and HLA in healthy donors. Assay: immunoSEQ multiplex PCR; the TCRdb copy retains only in-frame clones and omits some. The sample records tens of thousands of clones, over 75% being singletons. The specimen was PBMCs. The receptors stem from a woman aged 30 to 39 in good health and CMV-seronegative.

The DNA of the CDR3 is TGTGCCAGCAGCTCCCGTTACGAGCAGTACTTC. Translation: CASSSRYEQYF. This sequence joins TRBV13 and TRBJ2-7; no firm D call. The germline gives CDR1 PRHDT, CDR2 FYEKMQ (reference sequence). This CDR3 has 11 residues. Trimming removed 4 bases at V and 4 bases at J, with 5 bases between.

There are a few counts of this clone. The chain links TRBV5-1 to TRBJ1-2; D not certain. This CDR3 is 14 amino acids long. CDR1 and CDR2 from the germline V gene are SGHRS and YFSETQ. The V end lost 1 base, the J end lost 1 base, and 8 bases lay between the germline ends. CDR3 residues: CASSLSTDNYGYTF. DNA of the CDR3: TGCGCCAGCAGCTTGTCCACAGATAACTATGGCTACACCTTC.

This clone was picked up one time. J is TRBJ1-1 and V is TRBV19; TRBD1 agrees at 11 bases. The CDR3 is 13 residues long. V was clipped by 6 bases and J by 6 bases; unmatched bases: 3. The germline gives CDR1 LNHDA, CDR2 SQIVND (reference sequence). CDR3 residues: CASRRTGGSEAFF. The DNA for the CDR3 is TGTGCCAGTAGACGGACAGGGGGCTCTGAAGCTTTCTTT. The full variable domain, with the rest looked up from reference TRBV19 and TRBJ1-1, is DGGITQSPKYLFRKEGQNVTLSCEQNLNHDAMYWYRQDPGQGLRLIYYSQIVNDFQKGDIAEGYSVSREKKESFPLTVTSAQKNPTAFYLCASRRTGGSEAFFGQGTRLTVV.

In its sample, this clone was seen once. The V and J genes are TRBV7-9 and TRBJ2-7; 13 bases align to TRBD2. Germline CDR1 reads SEHNR; CDR2 reads FQNEAQ (reference sequence). V was pared by 7 bases and J by 1 base, with 16 bases of the junction left unmatched. This CDR3 contains 19 residues. CDR3 sequence: CASIAGPGLAGTSSYEQYF. CDR3 sequence (DNA): TGTGCCAGCATCGCCGGGCCGGGACTAGCGGGAACCTCATCCTACGAGCAGTACTTC.

The chain carries TRBV30 and TRBJ1-1, with D possibly matching TRBD1 (5 bases). Germline assignment: CDR1 GTSNPN and CDR2 SVGIG (reference sequence). Deletions cut 2 bases from V and 3 bases from J, with 13 bases between. The CDR3 is 14 residues long. The CDR3 region is CAWSPLGRDTEAFF. CDR3 nucleotides: TGTGCCTGGAGTCCCCTTGGCAGGGACACTGAAGCTTTCTTT. The variable domain in full, with the rest retrieved from reference TRBV30 and TRBJ1-1, is SQTIHQWPATLVQPVGSPLSLECTVEGTSNPNLYWYRQAAGRGLQLLFYSVGIGQISSEVPQNLSASRPQDRQFILSSKKLLLSDSGFYLCAWSPLGRDTEAFFGQGTRLTVV.

V gene TRBV4-1 combines with J gene TRBJ2-4, with TRBD2 identical over 10 bases. The germline gives CDR1 MGHRA, CDR2 YSYEKL. Trimming took 0 bases from V and 6 from J; bases not matched to a gene: 11. This CDR3 is 18 amino acids long. The CDR3 DNA reads as TGCGCCAGCAGCCAAGATACCCCCGCTAGCGGGGGTCGAAACATTCAGTACTTC. It specifies CASSQDTPASGGRNIQYF.

The chain employs TRBV29-1 and TRBJ1-1; 8 positions match TRBD1. From germline, CDR1 is SQVTM and CDR2 ANQGSEA. Losses at the gene ends were 7 bases for V and 6 bases for J; bases not matched to a gene: 7. The CDR3 sequence is 12 residues long. Written as DNA, the CDR3 is TGCAGCGGGGACAGGATAAAAGCTGAAGCTTTCTTT. It codes for CSGDRIKAEAFF. Full variable domain (outside the CDR3, taken from reference TRBV29-1 and TRBJ1-1): SAVISQKPSRDICQRGTSLTIQCQVDSQVTMMFWYRQQPGQSLTLIATANQGSEATYESGFVIDKFPISRPNLTFSTLTVSNMSPEDSSIYLCSGDRIKAEAFFGQGTRLTVV.

This clone was detected once. The chain couples TRBV18 to TRBJ2-1, with 8 positions matching TRBD2. The length of the CDR3 is 15 residues. Germline CDR1 and CDR2: KGHSH and LQKENI. V trimming: 2 bases; J trimming: 10 bases; junction bases outside the gene matches: 10. This chain's CDR3 is CASSPAGGTGKEQFF. The CDR3 DNA follows: TGTGCCAGCTCACCAGCGGGAGGAACCGGGAAGGAGCAGTTCTTC.

V and J are TRBV5-1 and TRBJ1-4; D possibly corresponds to TRBD1 (6 bases). The ends were cut back, 4 bases at V and 6 bases at J, with 13 bases in the middle. CDR3 length: 14 residues. CDR1 SGHRS and CDR2 YFSETQ come from the germline V gene. The CDR3 sequence: CASSRRGSDEKLFF. CDR3 nucleotides: TGCGCCAGCAGCCGCAGGGGCTCGGATGAAAAACTGTTTTTT.

This chain's CDR3 is CASSKGSGASTDTQYF. DNA for the CDR3: TGTGCCAGCAGCAAAGGTAGCGGGGCAAGCACAGATACGCAGTATTTT. This chain links TRBV7-2 with TRBJ2-3; 8 bases are a match to TRBD2. The CDR3 totals 16 residues. V was clipped by 5 bases and J by 0 bases; unmatched bases: 7. CDR1 and CDR2 from the germline V gene are SGHTA and FQGNSA.

This clone was counted a single time. The rearrangement links TRBV18 to TRBJ2-7; 9 bases are shared with TRBD1. Germline-derived CDR1 and CDR2 are KGHSH and LQKENI. This CDR3 is built from 13 residues. J lost 4 bases, V lost 6 bases, and 4 bases had no gene match. CDR3 sequence: CASSQGQGYEQYF. CDR3 DNA sequence: TGTGCCAGCTCCCAGGGACAGGGTTACGAGCAGTACTTC.

The chain links TRBV18 to TRBJ2-7, with a possible D match to TRBD2 (5 bases). CDR1 is KGHSH, CDR2 LQKENI, per germline. Trimming took 3 bases from V and 1 from J, leaving 10 bases between them. This CDR3 is 14 amino acids long. The CDR3 sequence is CASSPYPGSYEQYF. CDR3 coding DNA: TGTGCCAGCTCACCTTACCCGGGATCCTACGAGCAGTACTTC.

The rearrangement joins TRBV27 to TRBJ1-4; TRBD1 agrees at 11 bases. CDR1 is MNHEY, CDR2 SMNVEV, per germline (reference sequence). The V and J ends lost 6 bases and 8 bases, in that order; junction bases with no gene match: 5. This CDR3 has 14 residues. The CDR3 region has the DNA TGTGCCAGCAGCTGGGACAGGGGGTGGGAAAAACTGTTTTTT. Its protein product is CASSWDRGWEKLFF.

The chain couples TRBV5-1 to TRBJ2-7, with 8 bases identical to TRBD2. J was trimmed by 3 bases and V by 0 bases; bases with no gene match: 8. Germline CDR1 reads SGHRS; CDR2 reads YFSETQ. This CDR3 is built from 16 residues. The CDR3 reads CASSLGVSGTYYEQYF. As DNA, the CDR3 is TGCGCCAGCAGCTTGGGTGTTAGCGGGACGTACTACGAGCAGTACTTC.

V usage is TRBV5-1 and J usage is TRBJ2-6, with 7 bases aligning to TRBD1. The germline gives CDR1 SGHRS, CDR2 YFSETQ. Germline trimming cut 4 bases from V and 3 bases from J; bases unmatched to any gene: 7. The CDR3 covers 16 residues. The CDR3 DNA reads TGCGCCAGCAGCGAGACAGGGTCCGGTGGGGCCAACGTCCTGACTTTC. Translated, it gives CASSETGSGGANVLTF.

The chain joins TRBV5-1 to TRBJ1-5; 7 nucleotides match TRBD1. The ends lost 4 bases at V and 1 base at J; junction bases unmatched: 2. Germline-derived CDR1 and CDR2 are SGHRS and YFSETQ. The CDR3 contains 14 residues. CDR3: CASSRDSSNQPQHF. The CDR3 DNA follows: TGCGCCAGCAGCCGGGACAGCAGCAATCAGCCCCAGCATTTT.

V and J are TRBV27 and TRBJ2-1; D is possibly TRBD2 (7 bases). CDR1 is MNHEY, CDR2 SMNVEV, per germline (reference sequence). The CDR3 loop spans 16 amino acids. Between the trimmed V and J ends, which lost 2 bases and 7 bases, there was a span of 18 bases. In DNA, the CDR3 is TGTGCCAGCAGTTTACCACCAGGGGAGGGGGGGAATGAGCAGTTCTTC. Protein: CASSLPPGEGGNEQFF.

The V and J genes are TRBV4-3 and TRBJ2-3; D perhaps matches TRBD1 (7 bases). CDR3 size: 16 residues. CDR1 is LGHNA and CDR2 is YSLEER in the germline V gene. V lost 0 bases, J lost 2 bases, and 12 bases lay in between. DNA for the CDR3: TGCGCCAGCAGCCAAGATCAGGGGGGACACACAGATACGCAGTATTTT. Protein: CASSQDQGGHTDTQYF.

The CDR3: CASSLTGFGETQYF. In DNA, the CDR3 is TGTGCCAGCAGCTTGACAGGGTTCGGAGAGACCCAGTACTTC. The chain uses TRBV5-5 and TRBJ2-5; TRBD1 is a possible D gene (6 bases). Germline values: CDR1 SGHKS, CDR2 YYEKEE (reference sequence). The CDR3 has 14 amino acids. Deletions cut 1 base from V and 4 bases from J, with 11 bases between.

The V and J genes are TRBV1 and TRBJ1-5; no check of the table's D call, TRBD1, against the DNA was made. TRBV1 corresponds to a pseudogene. The CDR3 extends over 15 amino acids. The CDR3 DNA reads TGCACCAGCAGCCAAGAGGGACAGTTTAATCAGCCCCAGCATTTT. Amino acids: CTSSQEGQFNQPQHF.

This clone showed up just a few times. The V call is TRBV7-9, the J call TRBJ1-2; D ambiguous. CDR3 length: 14 amino acids. V was pared by 0 bases and J by 7 bases, with 12 bases between. Germline V gene lookup returns CDR1 SEHNR and CDR2 FQNEAQ (reference sequence). The CDR3 DNA reads TGTGCCAGCAGCTTAGCTGGTACTGAAGCTGGCTACACCTTC. It translates to CASSLAGTEAGYTF.

Only one count was recorded for this clone. The chain combines TRBV6-5 with TRBJ1-1; D is possibly TRBD1 (6 bases). This CDR3 has 15 amino acids. Germline loops: CDR1 MNHEY, CDR2 SVGAGI. Trimming left V 7 bases short and J 0 bases short, with 15 bases between. The CDR3 loop reads CASMRGQRMNTEAFF. DNA of the CDR3: TGTGCCAGCATGCGGGGGCAGCGCATGAACACTGAAGCTTTCTTT.

V usage is TRBV29-1 and J usage is TRBJ1-1; D uncertain. The CDR3 is 12 residues long. Trimming pared 4 bases from V and 1 base from J, leaving 7 bases between. Germline assignment: CDR1 SQVTM and CDR2 ANQGSEA. The CDR3 loop is CSVGAGNTEAFF. The CDR3 DNA reads as TGCAGCGTTGGGGCGGGGAACACTGAAGCTTTCTTT.

CDR3 residues: CASSSAFRDIQGGQPQHF. CDR3 DNA sequence: TGTGCCAGCAGTTCCGCGTTCCGGGACATTCAAGGGGGTCAGCCCCAGCATTTT. The genes are TRBV28 and TRBJ1-5, with TRBD1 as a possible D gene (6 bases). Deletions cut 4 bases from V and 6 bases from J, with 25 bases between. The CDR3 is 18 amino acids. Germline V gene sequence: CDR1 MDHEN, CDR2 SYDVKM.

Concerning this clone: The same CDR3 arises from other DNA sequences in this sample as well. The chain links TRBV5-4 to TRBJ2-3; no definite D call. The CDR3 extends over 13 amino acids. The ends were cut back, 0 bases at V and 4 bases at J, with 6 bases in the middle. Germline CDR1 is SGHNT and CDR2 is YYREEE (reference sequence). CDR3: CASSLARSDTQYF. CDR3 DNA: TGTGCCAGCAGCTTGGCCAGGTCAGATACGCAGTATTTT.